The source of this T cell receptor beta chain is a study of Ad26.COV2.S vaccination and SARS-CoV-2 variants. The sample's treatment: 15 to 20 received Ad26.COV2.S at low or high dose, single or two shots; roughly five received placebo; per-sample allocation not given. Each sample was drawn 63 days after the first injection (of vaccine or placebo). An adult aged 18-55 years in Boston served as the donor. An Ad26 vector was used to express Wuhan-strain SARS-CoV-2 spike as the vaccine. Measured with immunoSEQ multiplex PCR; TCRdb has only the in-frame clones, and not every one. Seen here are around 300,000 clones, about 88% observed once, and the top ten hold around 6.4%. The V end was cut by 6 bases, the J end by 3 bases, with 15 bases between. CDR3 length equals 14 residues. Germline CDR1 reads SGHTA; CDR2 reads FQGNSA.

The TCR was taken from a person aged 18-60 years who received the Ad26.COV2.S COVID-19 vaccine or a placebo. The starting material was peripheral blood, obtained in a trial of Ad26.COV2.S vaccine versus placebo. The V and J genes are TRBV7-2 and TRBJ2-7, with no clear D. The CDR3 DNA reads as TGTGCCAGCAGGACCGGAAGTGGGGTCTACGAGCAGTACTTC. It translates to CASRTGSGVYEQYF.